This T cell receptor beta chain was sequenced for a study of tumor and adjacent non-tumor tissue in lung cancer. RNA was extracted from bulk tissue without any cell sorting. In its sample, this clonotype was seen once. Antigen specificity is unknown. Sequence at one end of the junction differs from germline and may be a read error. Overall study results and limits: Tumor TCR diversity, when higher, was linked to shorter survival. Tumor repertoires had a smaller top 100 clone share than normal lung. Significantly higher TCR diversity was found in tumor than normal lung.

The CDR3 has 15 amino acids. Germline CDR1 and CDR2: MNHEY and SVGAGI. TCRbeta libraries were built with three rounds of nested PCR, modified from ARM-PCR. MiXCR was run by TCRdb on the multiplex PCR reads, yielding one entry per CDR3 protein. In the table there are about 80,000 distinct CDR3 sequences, approximately 68% of which are singletons. The chain combines TRBV6-5 with TRBJ2-3, with unresolved D. This clonotype was sampled from a woman in her seventies with non-small cell lung cancer. Sequencing was done on a sample of lung tumor tissue. The CDR3 here is CASSYSFMKTDTQYF. The CDR3 DNA follows: TGTGCTAGCAGTTACTCATTTATGAAAACAGATACGCAGTATTTT.